This T cell receptor (beta chain) was sequenced during a study of T cell responses to AZD1222 COVID-19 vaccine. Turning to the study itself: Recipients boosted at about 4 weeks or about 12 weeks are pooled.

About this clone: Antigen: not known.

Profiled with immunoSEQ multiplex PCR; TCRdb holds only in-frame clones, not every one. The table includes roughly 150,000 clones, almost 95% detected once. The CDR3 is 14 amino acids. The V segment lost 5 bases and the J segment 5 bases; nucleotides outside the gene matches: 4. Germline lookup yields CDR1 LNHDA and CDR2 SQIVND (reference sequence). The study, taken as a whole, reports: Mostly white British, mostly female donors; authors suggested clonal diversity may be underestimated. Samples come after the peak T cell response, not at day 14. It was only a handful of AZD1222 recipients who were seropositive at baseline.

The origin of this receptor is an adult in good health. The chain has TRBV19 and TRBJ1-2, with 11 positions matching TRBD1. The source material was peripheral blood, sampled on day 0 of AZD1222 vaccination. The CDR3 DNA is TGTGCCAGTAGTCGGGACAGGGGGGAGTATGGCTACACCTTC. It specifies CASSRDRGEYGYTF.